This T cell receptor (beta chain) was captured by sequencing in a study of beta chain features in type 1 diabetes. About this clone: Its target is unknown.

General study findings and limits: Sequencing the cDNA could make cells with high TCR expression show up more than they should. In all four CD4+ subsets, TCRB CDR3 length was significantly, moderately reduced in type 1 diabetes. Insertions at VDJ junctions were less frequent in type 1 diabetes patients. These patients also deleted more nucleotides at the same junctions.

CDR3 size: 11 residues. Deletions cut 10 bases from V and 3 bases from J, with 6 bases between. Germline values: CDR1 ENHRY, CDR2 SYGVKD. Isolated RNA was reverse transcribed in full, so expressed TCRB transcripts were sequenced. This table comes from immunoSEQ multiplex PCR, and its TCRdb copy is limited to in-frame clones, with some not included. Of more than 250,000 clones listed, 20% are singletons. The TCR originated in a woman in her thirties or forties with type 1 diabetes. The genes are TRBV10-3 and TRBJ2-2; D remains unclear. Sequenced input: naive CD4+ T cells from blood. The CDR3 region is CATTDTGELFF. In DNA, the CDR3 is TGTGCCACCACGGACACCGGGGAGCTGTTTTTT.